This passage covers 8 T cell receptor beta chains from one sample sequenced in a study of blood T cell repertoires in COVID-19. TCRdb's copy holds only in-frame clones and misses some; the assay was immunoSEQ multiplex PCR. The sample gives about 95,000 clones, approximately 88% of which show up once; 2.7% is in the top ten. Sequencing was performed on peripheral blood. The receptors were sampled from a man aged 50 to 60 with COVID-19, enrolled during active disease.

V usage is TRBV6-6 and J usage is TRBJ1-1; 9 nucleotides match TRBD1. The CDR3 runs to 16 residues. With 2 bases clipped from V and 4 bases from J, the junction kept 8 bases outside the gene matches. From germline, CDR1 is MNHNY and CDR2 SVGAGI (reference sequence). CDR3 bases: TGTGCCAGCAGTTACCCTGCCGGGACAGGGCGCACTGAAGCTTTCTTT. It yields the protein CASSYPAGTGRTEAFF.

This chain uses TRBV3-1 (or the pseudogene TRBV3-2) with TRBJ2-5; 7 bases agree with TRBD2. J was trimmed by 4 bases and V by 1 base; bases with no gene match: 9. Germline assignment: CDR1 LGHDT and CDR2 YNNKEL (reference sequence). This CDR3 comprises 16 residues. This CDR3 reads CASSQGTRGGLETQYF. CDR3 sequence (DNA): TGTGCCAGCAGCCAAGGGACTAGGGGAGGCTTAGAGACCCAGTACTTC.

The chain links TRBV7-9 to TRBJ2-1; TRBD2 might be the D (7 bases). Germline V CDR1 and CDR2: SEHNR, FQNEAQ (reference sequence). Trimming took 5 bases from V and 4 from J, leaving 21 bases between them. CDR3 length: 17 amino acids. This chain's CDR3 is CASSPIFAGALYNEQFF. DNA of the CDR3: TGTGCCAGCAGCCCCATTTTTGCGGGGGCCCTTTACAATGAGCAGTTCTTC.

The table lists this clone with a count of one. This chain connects TRBV19 to TRBJ1-5; 7 bases map to TRBD1. The CDR3 is made up of 13 amino acids. The V and J ends lost 6 bases and 4 bases, in that order; junction bases with no gene match: 3. Germline V gene data show CDR1 as LNHDA and CDR2 as SQIVND (reference sequence). DNA of the CDR3: TGTGCCAGTAGCAAGGACAGGAATCAGCCCCAGCATTTT. It encodes CASSKDRNQPQHF.

The table lists this clone with a count of one. This chain's CDR3 is CASSLDQGASPTSTDTQYF. The CDR3 coding sequence is TGTGCCAGCAGCTTAGATCAAGGAGCGAGTCCTACTAGCACAGATACGCAGTATTTT. The chain is built from TRBV11-2 and TRBJ2-3; no clear D gene. CDR3 length: 19 amino acids. V lost 0 bases, J lost 0 bases, and 19 bases lay in between. The germline gives CDR1 SGHAT, CDR2 FQNNGV. The entire variable domain, with the rest obtained from reference TRBV11-2 and TRBJ2-3, is as follows: EAGVAQSPRYKIIEKRQSVAFWCNPISGHATLYWYQQILGQGPKLLIQFQNNGVVDDSQLPKDRFSAERLKGVDSTLKIQPAKLEDSAVYLCASSLDQGASPTSTDTQYFGPGTRLTVL.

V is TRBV10-3 and J is TRBJ1-2, with D maybe TRBD1 (5 bases). The CDR3 runs to 13 residues. Germline CDR1 ENHRY, CDR2 SYGVKD. V was shortened by 10 bases and J by 0 bases, with 12 bases between the two germline ends. CDR3 in DNA: TGTGCCACCCAGGGAGGAACTAACTATGGCTACACCTTC. Protein sequence: CATQGGTNYGYTF.

The chain has TRBV7-8 and TRBJ2-5; 10 positions match TRBD2. Germline trimming cut 2 bases from V and 5 bases from J; bases unmatched to any gene: 17. CDR1 SGHVS and CDR2 FQNEAQ come from the germline V gene. The CDR3 is 19 residues long. The CDR3 is CASSLLPSGGPTPRETQYF. For the CDR3, the DNA is TGTGCCAGCAGCTTACTTCCTAGCGGGGGCCCCACGCCTAGGGAGACCCAGTACTTC. Complete variable domain (other parts from reference TRBV7-8 and TRBJ2-5): GAGVSQSPRYKVAKRGQDVALRCDPISGHVSLFWYQQALGQGPEFLTYFQNEAQLDKSGLPSDRFFAERPEGSVSTLKIQRTQQEDSAVYLCASSLLPSGGPTPRETQYFGPGTRLLVL.

This chain joins TRBV4-1 and TRBJ1-4; the match to TRBD1 covers 12 bases. There are 15 residues in the CDR3. Per germline, CDR1 MGHRA and CDR2 YSYEKL. The V and J ends lost 5 bases and 5 bases, in that order; junction bases with no gene match: 3. The CDR3 DNA sequence: TGCGCCAGCAGCGGGACAGGGGGCGAGAATGAAAAACTGTTTTTT. It translates to CASSGTGGENEKLFF.